One sample yielded the 11 T cell receptor beta chains listed below, sequenced in a study of spatial heterogeneity in lung cancer. Using its own MiXCR run on the 5' RACE reads, TCRdb lists one record per CDR3 protein. The sample lists about 47,000 distinct CDR3 sequences; 12% were seen once. Time point meaning: blood at routine non-recurrence follow-up after resection. The sequences come from PBMCs, collected at follow-up. The receptors stem from a male donor with early-stage non-small cell lung cancer.

This clonotype was seen ten or more times. The J gene is TRBJ2-3, the V gene TRBV12-3 or TRBV12-4; no clear D gene. CDR3 length: 17 amino acids. Trimming left V 4 bases short and J 2 bases short, with 19 bases between. CDR3 amino acids: CASSSIRTDRDTDTQYF. CDR3 DNA sequence: TGTGCCAGCAGTTCCATCCGGACGGACCGAGACACAGATACGCAGTATTTT.

This chain connects TRBV28 to TRBJ2-7; 7 bases map to TRBD2. V shed 1 base, J shed 2 bases, and the junction held 5 bases outside the gene matches. Germline CDR1 is MDHEN and CDR2 is SYDVKM. The CDR3 loop spans 15 amino acids. CDR3 amino acids: CASSLSGGPTYEQYF. The CDR3 region has the DNA TGTGCCAGCAGTTTATCGGGAGGCCCGACCTACGAGCAGTACTTC.

The genes are TRBV12-3 or TRBV12-4 and TRBJ1-1; 7 nucleotides agree with TRBD1. This CDR3 has 14 amino acids. V was clipped by 7 bases and J by 4 bases; unmatched bases: 9. The CDR3 region has the DNA TGTGCCAGCAATACAGGGGTACGAGGCACTGAAGCTTTCTTT. Translated: CASNTGVRGTEAFF.

This clonotype was detected many times. V is TRBV20-1 and J is TRBJ1-1; D is unclear. Looked up from germline, CDR1 is DFQATT and CDR2 is SNEGSKA (reference sequence). Trimming cost V 3 bases and J 4 bases, with 12 bases left between them. The CDR3 consists of 13 residues. The CDR3 loop is CSASHPSGTEAFF. The CDR3 coding sequence is TGCAGTGCTAGTCATCCGAGCGGCACTGAAGCTTTCTTT.

This clonotype has only a few counts. The V call is TRBV20-1, the J call TRBJ1-1; D is unclear. Germline CDR1 is DFQATT and CDR2 is SNEGSKA (reference sequence). V was shortened by 1 base and J by 1 base, with 10 bases between the two germline ends. CDR3 length: 14 residues. The CDR3 DNA sequence: TGCAGTGCTAGAGGTGCAGGTGGGAACACTGAAGCTTTCTTT. Translating gives CSARGAGGNTEAFF.

The table lists this clonotype with many counts. The chain combines TRBV12-3 or TRBV12-4 with TRBJ2-3, with 9 bases fitting TRBD2. V lost 2 bases and J lost 0; bases outside the gene matches: 0. The CDR3 spans 15 residues. The CDR3 DNA is TGTGCCAGCAGTTTAAGCGGGAGGAGCACAGATACGCAGTATTTT. Amino acid sequence: CASSLSGRSTDTQYF.

The chain combines TRBV11-2 with TRBJ2-1, with a weak D call TRBD1 (7 bases). The germline V and J ends were trimmed by 3 bases and 3 bases, with 9 bases remaining between them. The CDR3 has 14 residues. From germline, CDR1 is SGHAT and CDR2 FQNNGV. CDR3 region: CASSFQGGYNEQFF. The DNA for the CDR3 is TGTGCCAGCAGCTTTCAGGGGGGCTACAATGAGCAGTTCTTC.

Comment on this clonotype: A read error may be the cause here, since a much bigger clone is one base away. The V gene is TRBV6-2 or TRBV6-3, the J gene TRBJ1-1, with D unresolved. Per the germline V gene, CDR1 is MNHEY and CDR2 is SVGEGT. The CDR3 loop spans 17 amino acids. Trimming stripped 6 bases from V and 0 bases from J, with 20 bases between. The CDR3 DNA is TGTGCCAGCAGCCGCGGTGTCTTCCACCTTATGAACACTGAAGCTTTCTTT. It is translated as CASSRGVFHLMNTEAFF.

This clonotype was seen repeatedly, ten times or more. The V and J genes are TRBV7-9 and TRBJ1-2; maybe TRBD1 (5 bases). The germline V gene has CDR1 SEHNR and CDR2 FQNEAQ (reference sequence). V shed 7 bases and J shed 4 bases, with 13 bases lying between them. The CDR3 runs 13 residues. CDR3 residues: CASNGARGYGYTF. The CDR3 DNA follows: TGTGCCAGCAACGGGGCTCGGGGCTATGGCTACACCTTC.

Only a few counts were recorded for this clonotype. This sequence joins TRBV7-3 and TRBJ2-1; the match to TRBD1 covers 8 bases. The CDR3 totals 14 residues. J was trimmed by 9 bases and V by 3 bases; bases with no gene match: 7. Germline lookup yields CDR1 SGHTA and CDR2 FQGTGA. CDR3 sequence: CASSFQGARSEQFF. The CDR3 nucleotides are TGTGCCAGCAGCTTCCAGGGGGCACGTAGTGAGCAGTTCTTC.

This clonotype was detected ten times or more. The CDR3, as DNA: TGTGCCAGCAGCCCCGGGACCAGATACTACGAGCAGTACTTC. Translation gives CASSPGTRYYEQYF. The rearrangement links TRBV9 to TRBJ2-7; D is possibly TRBD1 or TRBD2 (5 bases each). In germline, CDR1 is SGDLS, CDR2 YYNGEE. Trimming cost V 4 bases and J 3 bases, with 14 bases left between them. The CDR3 has 14 amino acids.